A single sample gave rise to the 25 T cell receptor beta chains below, sequenced in a study of blood T cells in healthy people across ages. For the second PCR, which ran for 7 to 11 cycles, a sample-barcoded 5' primer and a J-beta primer mix were used. A single record per CDR3 protein comes from TCRdb applying MiXCR to the 5' RACE reads. The data show roughly 700,000 distinct CDR3 sequences, about a third seen once. The sequenced sample consisted of blood. The receptors shown here come from a woman over 75 in good health.

This chain connects TRBV6-5 to TRBJ2-6; a possible D gene is TRBD1 (7 bases). V lost 6 bases and J 0 bases, leaving 12 bases between the germline ends. Germline CDR1 MNHEY, CDR2 SVGAGI. The CDR3 has 16 residues. Here the CDR3 reads CASSRGESSGANVLTF. CDR3 bases: TGTGCCAGCAGCAGGGGGGAGAGCTCTGGGGCCAACGTCCTGACTTTC.

This clonotype was recorded at least ten times. The chain uses TRBV7-8 and TRBJ1-2; D unclear. CDR1 SGHVS and CDR2 FQNEAQ come from the germline V gene. V dropped 5 bases and J dropped 8 bases, with 15 bases sitting between them. The CDR3 contains 13 residues. The CDR3 DNA sequence: TGTGCCAGCAGCGGCCGAGGGATCGGGGGCTACACCTTC. It translates to CASSGRGIGGYTF.

This clonotype was seen at least ten times. The J gene is TRBJ1-2, the V gene TRBV28; possibly TRBD1 for D (5 bases). The V and J ends lost 2 bases and 4 bases respectively, with 11 bases between them. The CDR3 loop spans 14 amino acids. Germline V gives CDR1 MDHEN, CDR2 SYDVKM. The CDR3 coding sequence is TGTGCCAGCAGTTTAAGTGGCAGGGCCTATGGCTACACCTTC. Its translation: CASSLSGRAYGYTF.

In this sample, this clonotype turned up a few times. The chain employs TRBV7-7 and TRBJ2-5, with TRBD2 matching 11 bases. There are 15 residues in the CDR3. V lost 1 base and J lost 7; bases outside the gene matches: 5. CDR1 and CDR2 from the germline V gene are SSHAT and FNYEAQ (reference sequence). This CDR3 reads CASSLEASGGRTQYF. Written as DNA, the CDR3 is TGTGCCAGCAGCTTAGAGGCTAGCGGGGGGCGGACCCAGTACTTC. The full variable domain, rest sourced from reference TRBV7-7 and TRBJ2-5, is GAGVSQSPRYKVTKRGQDVTLRCDPISSHATLYWYQQALGQGPEFLTYFNYEAQPDKSGLPSDRFSAERPEGSISTLTIQRTEQRDSAMYRCASSLEASGGRTQYFGPGTRLLVL.

V usage is TRBV7-3 and J usage is TRBJ2-1; 8 bases agree with TRBD2. Germline V gives CDR1 SGHTA, CDR2 FQGTGA. CDR3 length: 18 residues. V lost 5 bases and J lost 6; bases outside the gene matches: 18. CDR3 DNA: TGTGCCAGCAGCCCTCTCGGTTTAGGGACTAGTAGGTGCAATGAGCAGTTCTTC. Its protein is CASSPLGLGTSRCNEQFF. Combining the CDR3 with reference TRBV7-3 and TRBJ2-1 gives the whole variable domain GAGVSQTPSNKVTEKGKYVELRCDPISGHTALYWYRQSLGQGPEFLIYFQGTGAADDSGLPNDRFFAVRPEGSVSTLKIQRTERGDSAVYLCASSPLGLGTSRCNEQFFGPGTRLTVL.

This clonotype was detected many times. The chain uses TRBV5-1 and TRBJ2-7; 7 bases are a match to TRBD1. In germline, CDR1 is SGHRS, CDR2 YFSETQ. The CDR3 has 13 amino acids. The J segment lost 2 bases and the V segment lost 4 bases, leaving 3 bases of the junction unmatched. Here the CDR3 DNA reads TGCGCCAGCAGCGTAGGGACAGCCTACGAGCAGTACTTC. Amino acids: CASSVGTAYEQYF.

This chain uses TRBV6-6 with TRBJ2-3, with a weak D call TRBD2 (7 bases). Germline V gene sequence: CDR1 MNHNY, CDR2 SVGAGI (reference sequence). V was shortened by 11 bases and J by 5 bases, with 11 bases between the two germline ends. The CDR3 covers 11 residues. The CDR3 sequence: CAGGGQDTQYF. The CDR3 nucleotides read TGTGCCGGGGGGGGGCAAGATACGCAGTATTTT.

The chain joins TRBV20-1 to TRBJ2-4; D remains unclear. The J call may be in error: the DNA end matches TRBJ2-7 better. Germline values: CDR1 DFQATT, CDR2 SNEGSKA (reference sequence). This CDR3 comprises 14 residues. This chain's CDR3 is CSARDLVSDYEQYF. CDR3 sequence (DNA): TGCAGTGCTAGAGATCTAGTATCGGACTACGAGCAGTACTTC.

This clonotype showed up just a few times. The gene calls are TRBV6-2 or TRBV6-3 and TRBJ1-1; D is undetermined. Trimming took 2 bases from V and 0 from J, leaving 7 bases between them. The CDR3 sequence is 14 residues long. The germline V gene has CDR1 MNHEY and CDR2 SVGEGT. The CDR3 DNA sequence: TGTGCCAGCAGTTACCGCCCGATGAACACTGAAGCTTTCTTT. Its protein product is CASSYRPMNTEAFF.

The CDR3 DNA is TGCAGCGTGCCGGGACAGGGGCCCTATGGCTACACCTTC. Amino acid sequence: CSVPGQGPYGYTF. J is TRBJ1-2 and V is TRBV29-1; 10 bases align to TRBD1. The CDR3 totals 13 residues. Germline assignment: CDR1 SQVTM and CDR2 ANQGSEA. V lost 6 bases and J lost 4; bases outside the gene matches: 5. The variable domain in full, with the rest retrieved from reference TRBV29-1 and TRBJ1-2, is SAVISQKPSRDICQRGTSLTIQCQVDSQVTMMFWYRQQPGQSLTLIATANQGSEATYESGFVIDKFPISRPNLTFSTLTVSNMSPEDSSIYLCSVPGQGPYGYTFGSGTRLTVV.

In this sample, this clonotype turned up many times. V gene TRBV11-1 combines with J gene TRBJ2-3, with 14 positions matching TRBD2. V was pared by 1 base and J by 2 bases, with 8 bases of the junction left unmatched. This CDR3 is built from 19 residues. Germline V gene sequence: CDR1 SGHAT, CDR2 FQDESV (reference sequence). CDR3 in DNA: TGTGCCAGCAGCTTAGGATCGGGACTAGCGGGGGTCAACACAGATACGCAGTATTTT. Residues: CASSLGSGLAGVNTDTQYF.

Only one count was recorded for this clonotype. DNA of the CDR3: TGCGCCAGCAGCCAAGACGCGGGGGGAATATACAATAAGCAGTACTTC. Amino acids: CASSQDAGGIYNKQYF. This sequence joins TRBV4-1 and TRBJ2-5, with 8 nucleotides matching TRBD2. The germline V gene has CDR1 MGHRA and CDR2 YSYEKL. The CDR3 covers 16 residues. V shed 0 bases and J 11 bases; nucleotides not matched to a gene: 14.

This clonotype was observed a few times. The chain recombines TRBV6-1 with TRBJ1-1, with a possible D match to TRBD1 (5 bases). CDR3 length equals 13 residues. Germline V lookup: CDR1 MNHNS, CDR2 SASEGT. Trimming removed 7 bases at V and 0 bases at J, with 9 bases between. The CDR3 nucleotides read TGTGCCAGCAACTGGGGGATGAACACTGAAGCTTTCTTT. Protein: CASNWGMNTEAFF.

The rearrangement joins TRBV2 to TRBJ2-5, with 8 bases fitting TRBD1. Trimming at V came to 5 bases and at J to 9 bases, leaving 17 bases not matched to a gene. Germline V CDR1 and CDR2: SNHLY, FYNNEI. The CDR3 has 16 amino acids. CDR3 in DNA: TGTGCCAGCAGTCAACGGACAGGGAGGTCCCTGGACCCCCAGTACTTC. Translating gives CASSQRTGRSLDPQYF. Looking up the rest from reference TRBV2 and TRBJ2-5 gives the full variable domain: EPEVTQTPSHQVTQMGQEVILRCVPISNHLYFYWYRQILGQKVEFLVSFYNNEISEKSEIFDDQFSVERPDGSNFTLKIRSTKLEDSAMYFCASSQRTGRSLDPQYFGPGTRLLVL.

The genes are TRBV6-1 and TRBJ2-1; 13 bases are a match to TRBD2. CDR1 is MNHNS and CDR2 is SASEGT in the germline V gene. The CDR3 spans 15 residues. V shed 6 bases, J shed 8 bases, and the junction held 7 bases outside the gene matches. The CDR3 DNA follows: TGTGCCAGCAGCCGGGGGACTAGCGGGGTCCATGAGCAGTTCTTC. This codes for CASSRGTSGVHEQFF.

This clonotype appeared once. The rearrangement links TRBV6-5 to TRBJ2-7; the D is unclear. Trimming left V 2 bases short and J 2 bases short, with 13 bases between. Germline-derived CDR1 and CDR2 are MNHEY and SVGAGI. The CDR3 consists of 15 residues. CDR3 DNA: TGTGCCAGCAGTTACAGCCGGAATGGACCCTACGAGCAGTACTTC. Its protein product is CASSYSRNGPYEQYF.

The CDR3 nucleotides read TGTGCCTGGAGTGTGATTGGCAGGAGCTCCTACGAGCAGTACTTC. Translation gives CAWSVIGRSSYEQYF. This sequence joins TRBV30 and TRBJ2-7; D remains unclear. Germline CDR1 reads GTSNPN; CDR2 reads SVGIG (reference sequence). The ends were cut back, 0 bases at V and 0 bases at J, with 12 bases in the middle. This CDR3 is built from 15 residues.

This clonotype has a handful of counts. This rearrangement joins TRBV7-2 to TRBJ1-1, with a possible D match to TRBD1 (6 bases). Deletions cut 7 bases from V and 1 base from J, with 22 bases between. The CDR3 contains 17 residues. Germline V CDR1 and CDR2: SGHTA, FQGNSA. In DNA form, the CDR3 reads TGTGCCAGCATCCCCCTCTTGACCGGGGGGCCGAACACTGAAGCTTTCTTT. It codes for CASIPLLTGGPNTEAFF.

Points on this clonotype: Since a much larger clone is just one base distant, this may be a read error. This chain uses TRBV4-2 with TRBJ2-7; TRBD1 matches at 10 bases. CDR1 is LGHNA and CDR2 is YNFKEQ in the germline V gene. J lost 7 bases, V lost 4 bases, and 13 bases had no gene match. The CDR3 totals 16 residues. The CDR3 sequence is CASSLNRDRGTNEQYF. The DNA of the CDR3 is TGTGCCAGCAGCCTTAACCGGGACAGGGGAACCAATGAGCAGTACTTC.

This clonotype has just a few counts. The chain carries TRBV4-2 and TRBJ1-4; TRBD1 matches at 10 bases. CDR3 length: 19 amino acids. The V gene's germline CDR1 is LGHNA and CDR2 YNFKEQ. V lost 0 bases to trimming and J lost 0 bases; unmatched junction nucleotides: 7. This CDR3 is CASSQDPRQGASTNEKLFF. CDR3 coding DNA: TGTGCCAGCAGCCAAGATCCGAGACAGGGGGCTTCAACTAATGAAAAACTGTTTTTT.

This clonotype was seen ten or more times. This rearrangement joins TRBV5-1 to TRBJ1-1; no definite D call. This CDR3 spans 13 amino acids. Germline CDR1 and CDR2: SGHRS and YFSETQ. Trimming took 2 bases from V and 10 from J, leaving 15 bases between them. The CDR3 sequence is CASSFSTFTGAFF. The CDR3 DNA reads TGCGCCAGCAGCTTTAGCACCTTTACGGGAGCTTTCTTT.

This clonotype was counted only a few times. With a much larger clone just one base away, this may be a read error. The J gene is TRBJ1-5, the V gene TRBV20-1; 7 positions match TRBD1. The CDR3 covers 15 residues. With V trimmed by 2 bases and J by 3 bases, 7 bases remained unmatched. CDR1 is DFQATT and CDR2 is SNEGSKA in the germline V gene (reference sequence). Here the CDR3 reads CSARLGQRLNQPQHF. The CDR3 DNA sequence: TGCAGTGCTAGATTGGGACAGAGGCTCAATCAGCCCCAGCATTTT.

The rearrangement uses TRBV30 and TRBJ1-2; D is possibly TRBD1 (5 bases). Germline V gene sequence: CDR1 GTSNPN, CDR2 SVGIG (reference sequence). The CDR3 runs 14 residues. Trimming shortened V by 5 bases and J by 1 base, and 14 bases separated the two germline ends. The CDR3 DNA follows: TGTGCCTGGGGTCTGCGGGGCAGTAACTATGGCTACACCTTC. The encoded protein is CAWGLRGSNYGYTF.

This clonotype occurred a few times. This may arise from a read error, as a much more abundant clone is one base away. The chain joins TRBV5-1 to TRBJ2-7, with 13 nucleotides matching TRBD2. The germline V gene has CDR1 SGHRS and CDR2 YFSETQ. The CDR3 sequence is 17 residues long. With V trimmed by 4 bases and J by 7 bases, 14 bases remained unmatched. The CDR3 protein is CASSPATSGGRYNEQYF. The CDR3 nucleotides are TGCGCCAGCAGCCCGGCGACTAGCGGGGGGCGGTACAATGAGCAGTACTTC.

This clonotype was detected only a few times. The chain uses TRBV7-3 and TRBJ2-5; no clear D gene. The CDR3 runs to 16 residues. CDR1 and CDR2 from the germline V gene are SGHTA and FQGTGA. Trimming stripped 2 bases from V and 11 bases from J, with 24 bases between. CDR3 residues: CASSLDGEPSKNEQYF. CDR3 nucleotide sequence: TGTGCCAGCAGCTTAGATGGCGAGCCCAGCAAAAATGAGCAGTACTTC.